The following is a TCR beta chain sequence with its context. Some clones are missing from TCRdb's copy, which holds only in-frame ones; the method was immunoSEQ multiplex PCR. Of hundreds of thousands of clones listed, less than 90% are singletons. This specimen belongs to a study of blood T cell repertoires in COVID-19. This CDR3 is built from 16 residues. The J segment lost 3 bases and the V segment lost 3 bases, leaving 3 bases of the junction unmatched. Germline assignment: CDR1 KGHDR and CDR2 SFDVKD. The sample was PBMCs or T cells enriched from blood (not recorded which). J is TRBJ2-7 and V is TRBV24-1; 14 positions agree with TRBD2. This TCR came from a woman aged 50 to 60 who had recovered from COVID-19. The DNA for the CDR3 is TGTGCCACCAGTGATGGGGGACTAGCGGGAGTCTACGAGCAGTACTTC. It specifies CATSDGGLAGVYEQYF.